This record concerns one T cell receptor beta chain sequence. Its antigen is unidentified. Assay used: immunoSEQ multiplex PCR; TCRdb lists only in-frame clones, some missing. This sample has around 50,000 clones, with around 85% found just once. V shed 1 base, J shed 6 bases, and the junction held 8 bases outside the gene matches. This CDR3 has 16 residues. Per germline, CDR1 LGHNA and CDR2 YNFKEQ. This sample's time point: week 35, safety follow-up. Topical imiquimod was applied with each vaccine dose, which held 300 ug of mutant IDH1 20-mer peptide. This sample was included in a study of a mutant IDH1 vaccine in newly diagnosed glioma. Study at large: The treated population exhibited a male proportion of 62.5%, a female proportion of approximately 38%, and a mean age of about 40 years.

The sequenced sample was PBMCs, obtained from a glioma patient whose treatment included an IDH1 peptide vaccine. The clonotype comes from a man aged 35 to 55 with glioma. The chain combines TRBV4-2 with TRBJ2-1, with 8 bases aligning to TRBD2. CDR3 bases: TGTGCCAGCAGCCAAGTCTACGGGGGGGACCGCAATGAGCAGTTCTTC. Translation: CASSQVYGGDRNEQFF.